This passage covers 2 T cell receptor beta chains from one sample sequenced in a study of CD4 T cells in relation to SARS-CoV-2 and coronaviruses. The data were produced by immunoSEQ multiplex PCR, yet TCRdb's version contains in-frame clones alone and is incomplete. The sample consists of about 64,000 clones, over 90% of them appearing once. Unexposed donor CD4+ T cells date from about 2011-2018, before the COVID-19 pandemic. The sequencing sample was made of naive CD4+ T cells from PBMCs. Documented subset: naive CD4+ T cells isolated by negative enrichment. The receptors come from a human donor in good health.

The chain carries TRBV7-9 and TRBJ2-7; D perhaps matches TRBD1 (5 bases). Between the trimmed V and J ends, which lost 3 bases and 0 bases, there was a span of 15 bases. CDR1 is SEHNR and CDR2 is FQNEAQ in the germline V gene (reference sequence). The CDR3 has 16 residues. CDR3 coding DNA: TGTGCCAGCAGCTTGACAGAAGGTGCGAGCTCCTACGAGCAGTACTTC. Its translation is CASSLTEGASSYEQYF.

This clone was counted a single time. This chain connects TRBV6-5 to TRBJ2-2; TRBD1 matches 7 bases. The CDR3 has 13 residues. Germline V gene data show CDR1 as MNHEY and CDR2 as SVGAGI. The J segment lost 7 bases and the V segment lost 5 bases, leaving 4 bases of the junction unmatched. The CDR3 bases are TGTGCCAGCAGTAAACAGGGGCTCGGGGAGCTGTTTTTT. This encodes CASSKQGLGELFF.